What follows are 15 T cell receptor beta chains derived from one specimen sequenced in a study of cytomegalovirus exposure and HLA in healthy donors. It was with 60 Vbeta and 13 Jbeta primers that the PCR ran. Data came from immunoSEQ multiplex PCR; TCRdb stores just in-frame clones and leaves some out. The sample carries about 84,000 clones, approximately 90% recorded once. Sequenced sample: PBMCs. The receptors stem from a young man in good health and CMV-seronegative.

This sequence joins TRBV5-4 and TRBJ2-7; 10 nucleotides match TRBD2. CDR1 and CDR2 (germline): SGHNT, YYREEE (reference sequence). The CDR3 runs 16 residues. Trimming removed 4 bases from V and 2 bases from J; junction bases left unmatched: 9. The CDR3 nucleotides read TGTGCCAGCAGCCGAGGTGCAGCGGGAGGGCCCTACGAGCAGTACTTC. Amino acids: CASSRGAAGGPYEQYF.

CDR3 residues: CASDSGRPAYEQYF. CDR3 coding DNA: TGTGCCAGCGATAGCGGTAGGCCCGCCTACGAGCAGTACTTC. The J gene is TRBJ2-7, the V gene TRBV11-2, with D perhaps matching TRBD2 (6 bases). The CDR3 covers 14 residues. V was pared by 8 bases and J by 2 bases, with 16 bases between. Germline values: CDR1 SGHAT, CDR2 FQNNGV.

The CDR3, as DNA: TGTGCCAGCCACCTCGTCCAGGGTGATCAGCCCCAGCATTTT. Amino acids: CASHLVQGDQPQHF. This chain joins TRBV6-6 and TRBJ1-5; the D gene is possibly TRBD1 (5 bases). There are 14 residues in the CDR3. With 8 bases removed from V and 5 bases from J, the gap between germline ends came to 16 bases. The V gene's germline CDR1 is MNHNY and CDR2 SVGAGI (reference sequence).

In nucleotides, the CDR3 is TGTGCCAGCAGCGTACAACTAGATTCTACGCAGTATTTT. Its translation is CASSVQLDSTQYF. The chain is built from TRBV9 and TRBJ2-3; D might be TRBD2 (5 bases). CDR3 length: 13 amino acids. The V gene lost 1 base and the J gene lost 8 bases, with 11 bases spanning the gap. Germline CDR1 is SGDLS and CDR2 is YYNGEE.

The chain couples TRBV25-1 to TRBJ1-2; no definite D call. V was shortened by 2 bases and J by 2 bases, with 9 bases between the two germline ends. Germline V gene data show CDR1 as MGHDK and CDR2 as SYGVNS. The CDR3 consists of 14 residues. The DNA of the CDR3 is TGTGCCAGCAGTGAACCCACACCAAACTATGGCTACACCTTC. Protein sequence: CASSEPTPNYGYTF.

V gene TRBV6-1 combines with J gene TRBJ2-1, with D maybe TRBD1 (6 bases). This CDR3 has 15 residues. Germline V gene sequence: CDR1 MNHNS, CDR2 SASEGT. The V gene lost 6 bases and the J gene lost 7 bases, with 19 bases spanning the gap. For the CDR3, the DNA is TGTGCCAGCAGCCAACAGGGACCTATGGGGAATGAGCAGTTCTTC. This codes for CASSQQGPMGNEQFF.

The chain has TRBV6-6 and TRBJ1-5, with TRBD1 matching 8 bases. V shed 2 bases and J 3 bases; nucleotides not matched to a gene: 3. CDR3 length: 15 residues. Germline CDR1 and CDR2: MNHNY and SVGAGI (reference sequence). The CDR3: CASSYDRGTNQPQHF. In DNA form, the CDR3 reads TGTGCCAGCAGTTACGACAGGGGCACCAATCAGCCCCAGCATTTT.

The chain combines TRBV29-1 with TRBJ2-7, with D tentatively TRBD2 (5 bases). Germline CDR1 SQVTM, CDR2 ANQGSEA. The CDR3 consists of 11 residues. The V end was cut by 7 bases, the J end by 4 bases, with 11 bases between. CDR3 nucleotide sequence: TGCAGCGCGATAGGACTTTACGAGCAGTACTTC. Encoded protein: CSAIGLYEQYF.

CDR3 loop: CASSQAPGTTNTGELFF. The CDR3 DNA reads as TGCGCCAGCAGCCAGGCCCCCGGGACAACGAACACCGGGGAGCTGTTTTTT. This rearrangement joins TRBV4-3 to TRBJ2-2; D possibly corresponds to TRBD1 (6 bases). CDR3 size: 17 residues. Germline lookup yields CDR1 LGHNA and CDR2 YSLEER. V was pared by 3 bases and J by 0 bases, with 14 bases between.

This chain links TRBV13 with TRBJ2-1; 10 nucleotides line up with TRBD2. The CDR3 covers 16 residues. Germline values: CDR1 PRHDT, CDR2 FYEKMQ (reference sequence). V trimming: 5 bases; J trimming: 2 bases; junction bases outside the gene matches: 6. The CDR3 nucleotides read TGTGCCAGCAGCCAACGGGGGACTAGCGCCTACAATGAGCAGTTCTTC. It codes for CASSQRGTSAYNEQFF.

The genes are TRBV15 and TRBJ1-2; weak D call: TRBD1 (6 bases). V was pared by 5 bases and J by 8 bases, with 18 bases between. This CDR3 is 14 amino acids long. Germline V gene lookup returns CDR1 LNHNV and CDR2 YYDKDF (reference sequence). CDR3 sequence reads: CATSPGETLGGYTF. The CDR3 DNA is TGTGCCACCAGCCCAGGGGAAACCTTGGGAGGCTACACCTTC.

This clone turned up a few times. This chain uses TRBV9 with TRBJ2-1; D is undetermined. Germline assignment: CDR1 SGDLS and CDR2 YYNGEE. The CDR3 totals 13 residues. Between the trimmed V and J ends, which lost 2 bases and 7 bases, there was a span of 10 bases. The CDR3 reads CASSVNGLNEQFF. CDR3 nucleotide sequence: TGTGCCAGCAGCGTGAATGGGCTAAATGAGCAGTTCTTC.

V and J are TRBV7-9 and TRBJ2-1; 10 positions agree with TRBD2. CDR1 and CDR2 from the germline V gene are SEHNR and FQNEAQ (reference sequence). The CDR3 is 15 amino acids. Trimming took 5 bases from V and 5 from J; bases not matched to a gene: 6. The CDR3 spells CASSQTSGNNNEQFF. CDR3 bases: TGTGCCAGCAGCCAAACTAGCGGGAACAACAATGAGCAGTTCTTC. Looking up the rest from reference TRBV7-9 and TRBJ2-1 gives the full variable domain: DTGVSQNPRHKITKRGQNVTFRCDPISEHNRLYWYRQTLGQGPEFLTYFQNEAQLEKSRLLSDRFSAERPKGSFSTLEIQRTEQGDSAMYLCASSQTSGNNNEQFFGPGTRLTVL.

As regards this clone: Different DNA sequences within this sample yield the same CDR3. The rearrangement uses TRBV5-4 and TRBJ2-1, with D unresolved. Germline assignment: CDR1 SGHNT and CDR2 YYREEE (reference sequence). The CDR3 is 13 amino acids. Trimming stripped 5 bases from V and 5 bases from J, with 11 bases between. The CDR3 DNA is TGTGCCAGCAGTTTGTCAGTTCACAATGAGCAGTTCTTC. Amino acids: CASSLSVHNEQFF.

The gene calls are TRBV18 and TRBJ2-6; TRBD2 might be the D (7 bases). The CDR3 spans 18 residues. CDR1 and CDR2 from the germline V gene are KGHSH and LQKENI. With 4 bases removed from V and 1 base from J, the gap between germline ends came to 17 bases. CDR3 residues: CASSLKQGGASGANVLTF. CDR3 sequence (DNA): TGTGCCAGCTCACTGAAACAGGGAGGGGCTTCTGGGGCCAACGTCCTGACTTTC. The whole variable domain, remainder taken from reference TRBV18 and TRBJ2-6, is NAGVMQNPRHLVRRRGQEARLRCSPMKGHSHVYWYRQLPEEGLKFMVYLQKENIIDESGMPKERFSAEFPKEGPSILRIQQVVRGDSAAYFCASSLKQGGASGANVLTFGAGSRLTVL.